The TCR beta chain under discussion was sequenced for a study of blood T cell repertoires in COVID-19. Study background: The United States, Italy and Spain supplied acute and convalescent COVID-19 samples. PBMCs, B-cell-depleted T cells, or T cells were the source of the cDNA or gDNA that made up the material.

CDR3 length equals 15 residues. Germline V gene data show CDR1 as SNHLY and CDR2 as FYNNEI. Germline trimming cut 7 bases from V and 5 bases from J; bases unmatched to any gene: 8. Source study methods: Cell counts per sample came from amplifying reference gene primers. Data came from immunoSEQ multiplex PCR; TCRdb stores just in-frame clones and leaves some out. The D gene and trimming were derived from the DNA, and the V and J assignments and clone size from that table. The sample has roughly 70,000 clones, about 88% seen once. Sequences were obtained from peripheral blood. This receptor was identified in a man in his 70s with acute or convalescent COVID-19. The rearrangement uses TRBV2 and TRBJ2-3; 11 positions agree with TRBD2. The CDR3: CASNTGTSGKDTQYF. DNA of the CDR3: TGTGCCAGCAATACCGGGACTAGCGGAAAAGATACGCAGTATTTT. Full variable domain (missing parts from reference TRBV2 and TRBJ2-3): EPEVTQTPSHQVTQMGQEVILRCVPISNHLYFYWYRQILGQKVEFLVSFYNNEISEKSEIFDDQFSVERPDGSNFTLKIRSTKLEDSAMYFCASNTGTSGKDTQYFGPGTRLTVL.